This T cell receptor (beta chain) was captured in a study of T cell repertoires in cytomegalovirus infection. The overall study: Public TCR beta signatures indicated both CMV infection and matching HLA type. The study, taken as a whole, reports: Cumulated frequencies of public TCR beta families served to identify carriers of CMV plus the relevant HLA. CMV-specific TCR beta clonotypes restricted by HLA-C were the ones dominating the ex vivo response.

MiXCR, run by TCRdb on the reads, gives a single entry per CDR3 protein. The sample lists roughly 110,000 distinct CDR3 sequences; over 9.5% were seen once. This clonotype was counted ten times or more. Its antigen is currently unknown. V was trimmed by 6 bases and J by 0 bases, leaving 10 bases between them. Germline V lookup: CDR1 MGHDK, CDR2 SYGVNS. The CDR3 has 14 residues. Sequencing was carried out using PBMCs, sequenced either directly or after in vitro stimulation (not recorded which). The clonotype comes from a human donor in good health (CMV status not recorded). Some clones in this sample may be carry-over from other donors' samples. The chain links TRBV25-1 to TRBJ2-3; D might be TRBD1 or TRBD2, each matching 5 bases. In DNA form, the CDR3 reads TGTGCCAGCAGGGGACGGATTAGCACAGATACGCAGTATTTT. Translated: CASRGRISTDTQYF.